Listed below are T cell receptor beta chains from one sample, sequenced in a study of cytomegalovirus exposure and HLA in healthy donors. Produced via immunoSEQ multiplex PCR; TCRdb's table is partial and in-frame only. Here the sample spans some 150,000 clones, 77% being singletons. Material for sequencing was PBMCs. These receptors were collected from a male donor in good health and CMV-seronegative. The CDR3 runs from the conserved cysteine through the conserved F or W. D genes are given only for firm matches. Clone size is stated in some rows and not others, as once, few, many or a class when expanded.

size: .; J: TRBJ1-1; V: TRBV18; D: TRBD1; CDR3: CASSPPTGTVEAFF; DNA: TGTGCCAGCTCACCTCCGACAGGGACCGTGGAAGCTTTCTTT
size: .; J: TRBJ2-3; V: TRBV2; D: .; CDR3: CASTRLSSTDTQYF; DNA: TGTGCCAGCACCCGACTATCCAGCACAGATACGCAGTATTTT
size: .; J: TRBJ1-4; V: TRBV9; D: TRBD1; CDR3: CASSGRTGLDEKLFF; DNA: TGTGCCAGCAGCGGTAGGACAGGGTTGGATGAAAAACTGTTTTTT
size: .; J: TRBJ2-5; V: TRBV19; D: .; CDR3: CASSKDKTRETQYF; DNA: TGTGCCAGTAGTAAGGACAAGACCCGGGAGACCCAGTACTTC
size: .; J: TRBJ2-7; V: TRBV19; D: TRBD1; CDR3: CASRRDSEAYEQYF; DNA: TGTGCCAGTAGGAGGGACAGCGAGGCCTACGAGCAGTACTTC
size: .; J: TRBJ1-3; V: TRBV6-5; D: .; CDR3: CASSYGASGNTIYF; DNA: TGTGCCAGCAGTTACGGGGCGAGTGGAAACACCATATATTTT
size: .; J: TRBJ1-2; V: TRBV29-1; D: .; CDR3: CSVDFGFRTYGYTF; DNA: TGCAGCGTTGATTTCGGGTTCAGGACTTATGGCTACACCTTC
size: .; J: TRBJ1-1; V: TRBV6-6; D: .; CDR3: CASLSVQPEAFF; DNA: TGTGCCAGCCTATCTGTACAGCCTGAAGCTTTCTTT
size: .; J: TRBJ2-3; V: TRBV19; D: TRBD2; CDR3: CASSILAGGPGTDTQYF; DNA: TGTGCCAGTAGTATCCTAGCGGGGGGGCCCGGCACAGATACGCAGTATTTT
size: .; J: TRBJ2-5; V: TRBV4-2; D: .; CDR3: CASSQAGFGETQYF; DNA: TGTGCCAGCAGCCAAGCCGGGTTTGGAGAGACCCAGTACTTC
size: .; J: TRBJ2-2; V: TRBV5-8; D: TRBD1; CDR3: CASSLGLGQGAGTGELFF; DNA: TGTGCCAGCAGCTTGGGCCTAGGACAGGGGGCCGGCACCGGGGAGCTGTTTTTT
size: .; J: TRBJ1-1; V: TRBV29-1; D: .; CDR3: CSVPTGLRAFF; DNA: TGCAGCGTTCCTACGGGGTTAAGGGCTTTCTTT
size: .; J: TRBJ2-6; V: TRBV11-2; D: .; CDR3: CASSWDTLSGANVLTF; DNA: TGTGCCAGCAGCTGGGACACTCTCTCTGGGGCCAACGTCCTGACTTTC
size: .; J: TRBJ2-3; V: TRBV7-9; D: .; CDR3: CASSLFGGGGSTDTQYF; DNA: TGTGCCAGCAGCTTATTCGGAGGGGGCGGCAGCACAGATACGCAGTATTTT
size: .; J: TRBJ2-5; V: TRBV6-9; D: .; CDR3: CASARRPGQETQYF; DNA: TGTGCCAGCGCCCGGCGTCCAGGGCAGGAGACCCAGTACTTC
size: .; J: TRBJ1-3; V: TRBV16; D: .; CDR3: CASSQSSSSGNTIYF; DNA: TGTGCCAGCAGCCAATCTTCCAGCTCTGGAAACACCATATATTTT
size: .; J: TRBJ2-5; V: TRBV21-1; D: .; CDR3: CASSKVKERVARETQYF; DNA: TGTGCCAGCAGCAAAGTAAAGGAGAGGGTAGCGCGAGAGACCCAGTACTTC
size: .; J: TRBJ2-1; V: TRBV27; D: .; CDR3: CASNQGFLEFF; DNA: TGTGCCAGCAACCAGGGGTTTTTGGAGTTCTTC
size: .; J: TRBJ1-2; V: TRBV10-3; D: TRBD1; CDR3: CAISDLMTGRDYGYTF; DNA: TGTGCCATCAGTGACCTGATGACAGGGCGAGACTATGGCTACACCTTC
size: .; J: TRBJ2-3; V: TRBV27; D: TRBD2; CDR3: CASSWGLGTQYF; DNA: TGTGCCAGCAGTTGGGGACTAGGTACGCAGTATTTT
size: .; J: TRBJ1-2; V: TRBV7-8; D: TRBD1; CDR3: CASNLGQGSLHGYTF; DNA: TGTGCCAGCAACCTGGGACAGGGGTCACTCCATGGCTACACCTTC
size: .; J: TRBJ2-3; V: TRBV10-1; D: .; CDR3: CASSAGMGTDTQYF; DNA: TGCGCCAGCAGTGCCGGGATGGGCACAGATACGCAGTATTTT
size: .; J: TRBJ2-2; V: TRBV7-7; D: TRBD1; CDR3: CASSSGTGHTGELFF; DNA: TGTGCTAGCAGCTCCGGGACAGGCCACACCGGGGAGCTGTTTTTT
size: few; J: TRBJ1-2; V: TRBV18; D: .; CDR3: CASSPSGFPGYTF; DNA: TGTGCCAGCTCACCCTCGGGGTTCCCAGGCTACACCTTC
size: .; J: TRBJ2-2; V: TRBV19; D: TRBD2; CDR3: CASSIATSVPGELFF; DNA: TGTGCCAGTAGTATAGCCACTAGCGTCCCCGGGGAGCTGTTTTTT
size: .; J: TRBJ1-2; V: TRBV19; D: .; CDR3: CASSIGADTYGYTF; DNA: TGTGCCAGTAGTATTGGGGCAGACACCTATGGCTACACCTTC
size: .; J: TRBJ2-2; V: TRBV27; D: TRBD2; CDR3: CASGSGGRTGELFF; DNA: TGTGCCAGCGGCTCGGGGGGGCGAACCGGGGAGCTGTTTTTT
size: .; J: TRBJ1-2; V: TRBV19; D: .; CDR3: CASSHTSNYGYTF; DNA: TGTGCCAGCTCTCACACCTCTAACTATGGCTACACCTTC
size: .; J: TRBJ1-1; V: TRBV19; D: .; CDR3: CASSIQGITTEAFF; DNA: TGTGCCAGTAGTATTCAGGGGATAACCACTGAAGCTTTCTTT
size: .; J: TRBJ2-1; V: TRBV18; D: .; CDR3: CASSPSTKSNYNEQFF; DNA: TGTGCCAGCTCACCGTCGACAAAGAGCAACTACAATGAGCAGTTCTTC
size: .; J: TRBJ2-1; V: TRBV4-1; D: .; CDR3: CASSRGTGSSYNEQFF; DNA: TGCGCCAGCAGCCGCGGGACGGGGAGCTCCTACAATGAGCAGTTCTTC
size: once; J: TRBJ2-4; V: TRBV6-5; D: TRBD1; CDR3: CASTHDRENSQYF; DNA: TGTGCCAGCACCCACGACAGGGAAAACAGTCAGTACTTC
size: once; J: TRBJ1-5; V: TRBV7-8; D: TRBD1; CDR3: CASSLAGRQGADQPQHF; DNA: TGTGCCAGCAGCTTAGCAGGAAGACAGGGGGCGGATCAGCCCCAGCATTTT
size: .; J: TRBJ2-7; V: TRBV7-8; D: TRBD1; CDR3: CASSRQGQGYEQYF; DNA: TGTGCCAGCAGCCGCCAGGGACAGGGCTACGAGCAGTACTTC
size: .; J: TRBJ2-7; V: TRBV5-1; D: .; CDR3: CASSPGSSYEQYF; DNA: TGCGCCAGCAGCCCCGGGAGTTCGTACGAGCAGTACTTC
size: .; J: TRBJ2-2; V: TRBV7-8; D: .; CDR3: CASSAQIGELFF; DNA: TGTGCCAGCAGCGCCCAGATCGGGGAGCTGTTTTTT
size: .; J: TRBJ2-7; V: TRBV7-9; D: .; CDR3: CSSSKDATARGALQYF; DNA: TGTTCCAGCAGCAAGGACGCCACAGCCAGGGGGGCCTTGCAGTACTTC
size: few; J: TRBJ2-7; V: TRBV6-1; D: TRBD1; CDR3: CASREMDRGEQYF; DNA: TGTGCCAGCAGGGAGATGGACAGGGGAGAGCAGTACTTC
size: .; J: TRBJ2-5; V: TRBV7-2; D: TRBD1; CDR3: CASSNRQGGIETQYF; DNA: TGTGCCAGCAGCAACCGACAGGGCGGAATTGAGACCCAGTACTTC
size: .; J: TRBJ1-5; V: TRBV2; D: TRBD1; CDR3: CASTQGEVRGQLPQHF; DNA: TGTGCCAGCACACAGGGGGAAGTCAGGGGGCAGTTGCCCCAGCATTTT
size: .; J: TRBJ2-1; V: TRBV7-3; D: TRBD1; CDR3: CASSLKGTDNEQFF; DNA: TGTGCCAGCAGCTTAAAGGGGACAGACAATGAGCAGTTCTTC
size: .; J: TRBJ2-3; V: TRBV6-5; D: TRBD1; CDR3: CASRPGQGASTQYF; DNA: TGTGCCAGCAGGCCGGGACAGGGGGCGTCTACGCAGTATTTT
size: .; J: TRBJ2-1; V: TRBV18; D: TRBD2; CDR3: CASSPPLGAGVGNEQFF; DNA: TGTGCCAGCTCACCACCCTTAGGAGCGGGAGTAGGTAATGAGCAGTTCTTC
size: few; J: TRBJ1-2; V: TRBV27; D: .; CDR3: CASSQSRTANYGYTF; DNA: TGTGCCAGCAGTCAAAGCCGGACAGCTAACTATGGCTACACCTTC
size: .; J: TRBJ1-1; V: TRBV5-1; D: TRBD1; CDR3: CASSPGGTEAFF; DNA: TGCGCCAGCAGTCCAGGGGGTACTGAAGCTTTCTTT
size: .; J: TRBJ2-5; V: TRBV11-3; D: .; CDR3: CASSTRAGEETQYF; DNA: TGTGCCAGCAGCACACGGGCAGGGGAAGAGACCCAGTACTTC
size: .; J: TRBJ1-1; V: TRBV5-4; D: TRBD1; CDR3: CASSAKRGRRNTEAFF; DNA: TGTGCCAGCAGCGCCAAAAGGGGGCGGAGGAACACTGAAGCTTTCTTT
size: .; J: TRBJ2-1; V: TRBV25-1; D: .; CDR3: CASSESGGPTYNEQFF; DNA: TGTGCCAGCAGTGAATCTGGCGGGCCGACCTACAATGAGCAGTTCTTC
size: .; J: TRBJ1-2; V: TRBV15; D: TRBD1; CDR3: CATSRDLQGDGYTF; DNA: TGTGCCACCAGCAGAGATTTACAGGGGGATGGCTACACCTTC
size: .; J: TRBJ2-1; V: TRBV14; D: TRBD2; CDR3: CASSQVRSLAGDNEQFF; DNA: TGTGCCAGCAGCCAAGTCCGGTCACTAGCGGGGGACAATGAGCAGTTCTTC
size: .; J: TRBJ2-3; V: TRBV4-2; D: TRBD2; CDR3: CASSQDGSGRTDTQYF; DNA: TGTGCCAGCAGCCAAGATGGTAGCGGGAGAACAGATACGCAGTATTTT
size: .; J: TRBJ2-3; V: TRBV4-2; D: TRBD2; CDR3: CASSQEGVSGGADTQYF; DNA: TGTGCCAGCAGCCAAGAAGGAGTTAGCGGGGGGGCAGATACGCAGTATTTT
size: .; J: TRBJ2-7; V: TRBV5-1; D: TRBD1; CDR3: CASSSRQGYEQYF; DNA: TGCGCCAGCAGCTCCCGACAGGGCTACGAGCAGTACTTC
size: .; J: TRBJ2-3; V: TRBV5-6; D: TRBD1; CDR3: CASSRLDRDLDTQYF; DNA: TGTGCCAGCAGCCGGCTGGACAGGGATTTAGATACGCAGTATTTT
size: few; J: TRBJ1-5; V: TRBV11-2; D: .; CDR3: CASSLGSNQPQHF; DNA: TGTGCCAGCAGCTTAGGGAGTAATCAGCCCCAGCATTTT
size: once; J: TRBJ1-2; V: TRBV7-9; D: TRBD1; CDR3: CASSALRGLGNYGYTF; DNA: TGTGCCAGCAGCGCTCTCAGGGGGTTGGGCAACTATGGCTACACCTTC
size: .; J: TRBJ2-1; V: TRBV7-6; D: TRBD1; CDR3: CASSLNSGGWNEQFF; DNA: TGTGCCAGCAGCTTAAACTCAGGGGGCTGGAATGAGCAGTTCTTC